This is a list of T cell receptor beta chains from one sample in a study of T cell repertoires in cytomegalovirus infection. TCRdb processed the reads anew with MiXCR; each CDR3 protein has one entry. The data show some 350,000 distinct CDR3 sequences, with 15% to 20% seen just once and around 9.3% held by the top ten. Source material: PBMCs. The receptors derive from a human donor in good health (CMV status not recorded). Some clones in this sample may be carry-over from other donors' samples. Each CDR3 is given with its conserved first and last residue. D genes are given only for firm matches. Size is stated for part of the rows, as once, few or many counts, or as a class when the clone is expanded.

cdr3_aa: CASSSTLQGGGEQFF
cdr3_nt: TGTGCCAGCAGCTCCACCCTACAGGGAGGCGGCGAGCAGTTCTTC
clone_size: .
j_call: TRBJ2-1
d_call: .
v_call: TRBV11-2

cdr3_aa: CASSIGLAPYEQYF
cdr3_nt: TGTGCCAGTAGTATTGGACTAGCCCCCTACGAGCAGTACTTC
clone_size: many
j_call: TRBJ2-7
d_call: TRBD2
v_call: TRBV19

cdr3_aa: CASSPPGSSPSYGYTF
cdr3_nt: TGTGCCAGCTCACCACCAGGTTCTTCACCCTCCTATGGCTACACCTTC
clone_size: .
j_call: TRBJ1-2
d_call: .
v_call: TRBV18

cdr3_aa: CATSDPGLAGSSYNEQFF
cdr3_nt: TGTGCCACCAGTGATCCAGGACTAGCGGGAAGCTCCTACAATGAGCAGTTCTTC
clone_size: many
j_call: TRBJ2-1
d_call: TRBD2
v_call: TRBV24-1

cdr3_aa: CASRRGQGDQPQHF
cdr3_nt: TGTGCCAGCAGGCGTGGACAGGGTGATCAGCCCCAGCATTTT
clone_size: once
j_call: TRBJ1-5
d_call: TRBD1
v_call: TRBV12-3/TRBV12-4

cdr3_aa: CASSPQASGSSDTQYF
cdr3_nt: TGTGCCAGCAGCCCTCAGGCTAGCGGGTCCTCAGATACGCAGTATTTT
clone_size: many
j_call: TRBJ2-3
d_call: TRBD2
v_call: TRBV7-2

cdr3_aa: CASSYSKGMGSYEQYF
cdr3_nt: TGTGCCAGCAGTTACTCGAAGGGGATGGGGTCCTACGAGCAGTACTTC
clone_size: few
j_call: TRBJ2-7
d_call: .
v_call: TRBV6-2/TRBV6-3

cdr3_aa: CAWSVPGAASGNTIYF
cdr3_nt: TGTGCCTGGAGTGTACCCGGGGCAGCCTCGGGAAACACCATATATTTT
clone_size: .
j_call: TRBJ1-3
d_call: .
v_call: TRBV30

cdr3_aa: CASTLPEAFF
cdr3_nt: TGTGCCAGCACCCTTCCTGAAGCTTTCTTT
clone_size: few
j_call: TRBJ1-1
d_call: .
v_call: TRBV2

cdr3_aa: CASSFRRGQGGDTQYF
cdr3_nt: TGTGCCAGCAGCTTTAGGAGGGGACAGGGGGGAGATACGCAGTATTTT
clone_size: .
j_call: TRBJ2-3
d_call: TRBD1
v_call: TRBV7-2

cdr3_aa: CASTWTGIDQPQHF
cdr3_nt: TGTGCCAGTACCTGGACAGGGATAGATCAGCCCCAGCATTTT
clone_size: many
j_call: TRBJ1-5
d_call: TRBD1
v_call: TRBV19

cdr3_aa: CASSQDRTASNYGYTF
cdr3_nt: TGCGCCAGCAGCCAAGATAGGACAGCCTCTAACTATGGCTACACCTTC
clone_size: .
j_call: TRBJ1-2
d_call: .
v_call: TRBV4-1

cdr3_aa: CSALGGLQTYEQYF
cdr3_nt: TGCAGTGCCCTTGGGGGACTTCAAACCTACGAGCAGTACTTC
clone_size: .
j_call: TRBJ2-7
d_call: .
v_call: TRBV20-1

cdr3_aa: CASHRLPYEQYF
cdr3_nt: TGTGCCTCCCACAGGCTCCCCTACGAGCAGTACTTC
clone_size: .
j_call: TRBJ2-7
d_call: .
v_call: TRBV6-5

cdr3_aa: CASTVRTGPETQYF
cdr3_nt: TGTGCCAGCACTGTGAGGACAGGGCCGGAGACCCAGTACTTC
clone_size: many
j_call: TRBJ2-5
d_call: TRBD1
v_call: TRBV7-2

cdr3_aa: CSARGQNTNYEQYF
cdr3_nt: TGCAGTGCTAGAGGACAGAACACTAACTACGAGCAGTACTTC
clone_size: many
j_call: TRBJ2-7
d_call: .
v_call: TRBV20-1

cdr3_aa: CASSSWGLRSYEQYF
cdr3_nt: TGTGCCAGCAGCTCCTGGGGCTTGCGCTCCTACGAGCAGTACTTC
clone_size: many
j_call: TRBJ2-7
d_call: .
v_call: TRBV7-9